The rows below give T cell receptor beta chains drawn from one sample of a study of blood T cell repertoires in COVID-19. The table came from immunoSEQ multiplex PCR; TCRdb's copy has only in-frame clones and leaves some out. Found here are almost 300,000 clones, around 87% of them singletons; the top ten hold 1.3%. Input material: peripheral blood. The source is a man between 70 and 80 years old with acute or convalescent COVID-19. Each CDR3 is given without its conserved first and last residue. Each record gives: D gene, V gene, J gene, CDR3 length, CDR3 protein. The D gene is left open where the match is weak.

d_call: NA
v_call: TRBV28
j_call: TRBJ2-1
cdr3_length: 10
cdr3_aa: ASSTLGGEQF

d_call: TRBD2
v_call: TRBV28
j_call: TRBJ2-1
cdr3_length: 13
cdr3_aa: ASTTPLAGGHEQF

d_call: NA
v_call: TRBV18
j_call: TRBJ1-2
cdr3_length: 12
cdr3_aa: ASSPSDGLYGYT

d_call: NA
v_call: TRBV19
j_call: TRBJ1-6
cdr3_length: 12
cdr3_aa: ASRLKIGNSPLH

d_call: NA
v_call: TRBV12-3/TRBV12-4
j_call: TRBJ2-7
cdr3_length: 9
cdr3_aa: ASSLRTVQY

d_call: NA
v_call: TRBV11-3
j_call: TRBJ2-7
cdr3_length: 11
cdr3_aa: ASSLSRGREQY

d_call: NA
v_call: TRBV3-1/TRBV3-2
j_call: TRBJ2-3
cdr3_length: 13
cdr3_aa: ASSGLWGGTDTQY

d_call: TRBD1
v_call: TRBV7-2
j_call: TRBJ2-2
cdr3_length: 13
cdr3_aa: ASSTPTGGGGELF

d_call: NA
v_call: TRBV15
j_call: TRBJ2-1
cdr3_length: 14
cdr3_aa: ATSRDNPASGRLLF

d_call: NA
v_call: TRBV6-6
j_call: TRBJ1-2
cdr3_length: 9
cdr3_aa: ASSQLYGYT

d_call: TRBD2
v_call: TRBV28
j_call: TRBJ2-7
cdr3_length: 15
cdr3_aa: ASSSASSGRALVEQY

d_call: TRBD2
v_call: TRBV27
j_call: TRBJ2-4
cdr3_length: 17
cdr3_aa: ASSLGASGGPLAKNIQY

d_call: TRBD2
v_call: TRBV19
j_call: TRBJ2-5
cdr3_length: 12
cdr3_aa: ASSSSRAGGLQY

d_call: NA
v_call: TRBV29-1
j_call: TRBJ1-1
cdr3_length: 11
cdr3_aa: SVELAGDTEAF

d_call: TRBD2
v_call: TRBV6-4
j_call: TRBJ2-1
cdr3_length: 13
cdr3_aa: ASSVSAGGWDEQF

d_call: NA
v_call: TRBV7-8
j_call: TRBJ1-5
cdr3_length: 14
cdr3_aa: ASSRGAQLPNQPQH

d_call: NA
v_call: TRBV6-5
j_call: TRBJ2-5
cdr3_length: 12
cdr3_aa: ASSTPGTRSAQY

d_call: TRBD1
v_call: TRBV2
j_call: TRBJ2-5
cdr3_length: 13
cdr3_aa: ASSERGQGIETQY

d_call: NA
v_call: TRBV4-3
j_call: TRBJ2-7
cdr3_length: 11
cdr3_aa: ASSQGLGAEQY

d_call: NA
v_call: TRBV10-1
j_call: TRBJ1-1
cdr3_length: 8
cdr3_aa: AFYRVAAF

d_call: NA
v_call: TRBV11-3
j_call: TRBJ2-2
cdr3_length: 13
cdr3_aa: ASSLDYPLAGELF

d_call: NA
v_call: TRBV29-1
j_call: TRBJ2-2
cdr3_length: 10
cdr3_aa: SVEPSTGELF